Below, 29 T cell receptor beta chains from the same sample are listed, as sequenced in a study of CD8 T cells in Susac syndrome. When the RNA was reverse transcribed, random hexamers were used with an input of about 0.5 to 1 ug. TCRdb reprocessed the immunoSEQ multiplex PCR reads via MiXCR and lists one record per CDR3 protein. Among some 260,000 distinct CDR3 sequences listed, 85% were seen once. Source material: CD8+ T cells from PBMCs. These receptors were obtained from a human donor with multiple sclerosis.

The rearrangement links TRBV4-1 to TRBJ2-7, with D unresolved. Germline CDR1 MGHRA, CDR2 YSYEKL. V shed 0 bases and J shed 2 bases, with 11 bases lying between them. The CDR3 is 15 residues long. This CDR3 is CASSQDLPRAYEQYF. The DNA for the CDR3 is TGCGCCAGCAGCCAAGATCTGCCACGGGCCTACGAGCAGTACTTC.

DNA of the CDR3: TGTGCCAGCAAAGAACTAGCGGGCACCGGGGAGCTGTTTTTT. The encoded protein is CASKELAGTGELFF. This chain uses TRBV27 with TRBJ2-2, with 9 positions matching TRBD2. This CDR3 has 14 residues. Trimming cost V 7 bases and J 4 bases; bases outside gene matches: 4. Germline loops: CDR1 MNHEY, CDR2 SMNVEV (reference sequence).

This clonotype was picked up one time. V is TRBV15 and J is TRBJ2-1, with D possibly being TRBD2 (5 bases). The CDR3 is 13 residues long. Germline V gives CDR1 LNHNV, CDR2 YYDKDF (reference sequence). V gave up 0 bases and J gave up 10 bases, with 10 bases separating them. CDR3 amino acids: CATSRDLPGEQFF. The CDR3 DNA is TGTGCCACCAGCAGAGATCTGCCGGGGGAGCAGTTCTTC.

The chain uses TRBV28 and TRBJ2-3; D uncertain. V lost 3 bases to trimming and J lost 2 bases, with 9 bases between them. Germline CDR1 MDHEN, CDR2 SYDVKM. This CDR3 has 14 amino acids. The CDR3 reads CASSLLPPTDTQYF. The CDR3 DNA sequence: TGTGCCAGCAGTTTGTTGCCCCCCACAGATACGCAGTATTTT.

The chain couples TRBV19 to TRBJ2-1, with D perhaps TRBD2 (5 bases). The CDR3 sequence is 10 residues long. Germline V gene sequence: CDR1 LNHDA, CDR2 SQIVND (reference sequence). Trimming pared 9 bases from V and 8 bases from J, leaving 8 bases between. This CDR3 reads CASGKYEQFF. In nucleotides, the CDR3 is TGTGCCAGCGGGAAATATGAGCAGTTCTTC.

The chain employs TRBV24-1 and TRBJ2-1, with D possibly matching TRBD1 (6 bases). CDR3 length: 12 amino acids. Germline lookup yields CDR1 KGHDR and CDR2 SFDVKD. V lost 9 bases and J lost 8, with 13 bases in between. Here the CDR3 reads CATGTGNYEQFF. The CDR3 coding sequence is TGTGCCACCGGTACAGGGAACTATGAGCAGTTCTTC.

The chain is built from TRBV9 and TRBJ2-1; D possibly corresponds to TRBD2 (5 bases). The V end lost 3 bases, the J end lost 2 bases, and 12 bases lay between the germline ends. The CDR3 sequence is 15 residues long. Germline-derived CDR1 and CDR2 are SGDLS and YYNGEE. As DNA, the CDR3 is TGTGCCAGCAGCGAGGCTAGCAGACCCTACAATGAGCAGTTCTTC. Protein product: CASSEASRPYNEQFF.

The genes are TRBV9 and TRBJ2-2, with TRBD1 matching 9 bases. V gave up 4 bases and J gave up 7 bases; unmatched junction bases: 8. The CDR3 has 15 residues. Germline V gives CDR1 SGDLS, CDR2 YYNGEE. In DNA form, the CDR3 reads TGTGCCAGCAGCACTCGGACAGGGGCCGGCGGGGAGCTGTTTTTT. Translation: CASSTRTGAGGELFF.

The rearrangement uses TRBV7-9 and TRBJ1-1, with D maybe TRBD1 (5 bases). Germline CDR1 SEHNR, CDR2 FQNEAQ (reference sequence). V lost 5 bases, J lost 3 bases, and 10 bases lay in between. This CDR3 is built from 13 residues. CDR3 DNA sequence: TGTGCCAGCAGCCACGGAGGGGACACTGAAGCTTTCTTT. Translated: CASSHGGDTEAFF.

The rearrangement joins TRBV2 to TRBJ1-5; 8 bases are shared with TRBD1. Trimming took 6 bases from V and 5 from J; bases not matched to a gene: 12. This CDR3 comprises 16 residues. Looked up from germline, CDR1 is SNHLY and CDR2 is FYNNEI. The CDR3 sequence is CASRFTGQGRDQPQHF. The CDR3 DNA reads TGTGCCAGCAGATTCACTGGACAGGGCAGGGATCAGCCCCAGCATTTT.

This sequence joins TRBV5-1 and TRBJ2-1; D perhaps matches TRBD2 (6 bases). CDR1 is SGHRS and CDR2 is YFSETQ in the germline V gene. The CDR3 totals 15 residues. Trimming took 2 bases from V and 7 from J, leaving 16 bases between them. The CDR3 spells CASSLLAEGINEQFF. The CDR3 nucleotides read TGCGCCAGCAGCTTATTGGCGGAGGGTATAAATGAGCAGTTCTTC.

The rearrangement joins TRBV19 to TRBJ1-2; the D gene is possibly TRBD1 (5 bases). V lost 3 bases to trimming and J lost 2 bases, with 7 bases between them. This CDR3 has 13 residues. CDR1 is LNHDA and CDR2 is SQIVND in the germline V gene (reference sequence). The CDR3 region has the DNA TGTGCCAGTAGTATGGGACTCAACTATGGCTACACCTTC. It specifies CASSMGLNYGYTF.

The gene calls are TRBV3-1 and TRBJ2-1; TRBD1 matches 7 bases. This CDR3 comprises 17 residues. With 4 bases clipped from V and 4 bases from J, the junction kept 13 bases outside the gene matches. From germline, CDR1 is LGHDT and CDR2 YNNKEL (reference sequence). The CDR3 sequence is CASSPLPQGPLYNEQFF. Written as DNA, the CDR3 is TGTGCCAGCAGCCCGCTTCCACAGGGGCCACTTTACAATGAGCAGTTCTTC.

The chain recombines TRBV15 with TRBJ2-2; D unclear. This CDR3 has 15 residues. V was trimmed by 0 bases and J by 5 bases, leaving 10 bases between them. Per the germline V gene, CDR1 is LNHNV and CDR2 is YYDKDF (reference sequence). CDR3 amino acids: CATSREYQTTGELFF. The CDR3 DNA reads TGTGCCACCAGCAGAGAGTACCAGACGACCGGGGAGCTGTTTTTT.

This chain uses TRBV6-5 with TRBJ2-5; 10 bases line up with TRBD1. Germline trimming cut 4 bases from V and 5 bases from J; bases unmatched to any gene: 10. The CDR3 runs 16 residues. CDR1 is MNHEY, CDR2 SVGAGI, per germline. In DNA form, the CDR3 reads TGTGCCAGCAGTTTGATAGGGACAGGGGACGCGGAGACCCAGTACTTC. Its translation: CASSLIGTGDAETQYF.

The table lists this clonotype with a count of one. The rearrangement links TRBV13 to TRBJ2-1; D gene uncertain. The CDR3 has 16 residues. Trimming removed 5 bases from V and 2 bases from J, with 16 bases in between. Germline V lookup: CDR1 PRHDT, CDR2 FYEKMQ (reference sequence). CDR3: CASSPPTLFTYNEQFF. CDR3 in DNA: TGTGCCAGCAGCCCACCGACTCTGTTCACCTACAATGAGCAGTTCTTC.

The DNA of the CDR3 is TGCGCCAGCAGTCGACAGGGGGGTAACACCTTC. This gives the protein CASSRQGGNTF. The genes are TRBV23-1 and TRBJ1-2; 9 bases are a match to TRBD1. TRBV23-1 is an open reading frame whose function is uncertain. The CDR3 is made up of 11 amino acids. The V and J ends lost 4 bases and 12 bases, in that order; junction bases with no gene match: 3.

The gene calls are TRBV11-2 and TRBJ2-7; either TRBD1 or TRBD2 may supply D (5 bases each). Germline V lookup: CDR1 SGHAT, CDR2 FQNNGV. The CDR3 is made up of 16 amino acids. V lost 5 bases and J lost 3, with 20 bases in between. The CDR3: CASSPSGRPYDYEQYF. The CDR3, as DNA: TGTGCCAGCAGCCCCTCGGGACGGCCCTACGACTACGAGCAGTACTTC.

The rearrangement uses TRBV10-1 and TRBJ1-6; possible D gene TRBD1, 5 bases. In germline, CDR1 is WNHNN, CDR2 SYGVQD (reference sequence). V was trimmed by 2 bases and J by 5 bases, leaving 16 bases between them. This CDR3 comprises 17 residues. In DNA form, the CDR3 reads TGCGCCAGCAGTGAGGTAAGCCTACGGGACCATAATTCACCCCTCCACTTT. It codes for CASSEVSLRDHNSPLHF.

The rearrangement uses TRBV20-1 and TRBJ2-1; tentatively, D is TRBD1 (6 bases). The CDR3 runs to 13 residues. Trimming stripped 1 base from V and 10 bases from J, with 14 bases between. CDR1 is DFQATT and CDR2 is SNEGSKA in the germline V gene (reference sequence). CDR3 in amino acids: CSARADWGLEQFF. The CDR3 DNA reads TGCAGTGCTAGAGCAGACTGGGGGCTGGAGCAGTTCTTC.

The CDR3 DNA is TGTGCCAGCAGTTCTCGGACAGGGGGCGAAAACATTCAGTACTTC. It codes for CASSSRTGGENIQYF. This rearrangement joins TRBV28 to TRBJ2-4, with 11 bases fitting TRBD1. After removal of 4 bases from V and 5 bases from J, the junction contained 4 bases not matched to a gene. This CDR3 spans 15 amino acids. Germline loops: CDR1 MDHEN, CDR2 SYDVKM.

This clonotype appeared a few times. The chain carries TRBV4-1 and TRBJ2-7; no firm D call. The CDR3 spans 17 residues. Germline-derived CDR1 and CDR2 are MGHRA and YSYEKL. Trimming took off 0 bases at V and 1 base at J, with 16 bases between the two ends. The CDR3 coding sequence is TGCGCCAGCAGCCAAGATACAGTCCGGGCTTTTTCCTACGAGCAGTACTTC. It is translated as CASSQDTVRAFSYEQYF.

The chain is built from TRBV11-2 and TRBJ2-7; 8 nucleotides line up with TRBD2. Trimming cost V 3 bases and J 5 bases; bases outside gene matches: 6. Per germline, CDR1 SGHAT and CDR2 FQNNGV. The CDR3 contains 14 residues. CDR3 DNA: TGTGCCAGCAGCTTCCGGGGGGGAGACGACGAGCAGTACTTC. This encodes CASSFRGGDDEQYF.

This clonotype occurred once. V and J are TRBV9 and TRBJ2-5; D possibly corresponds to TRBD2 (6 bases). In germline, CDR1 is SGDLS, CDR2 YYNGEE. This CDR3 has 17 residues. V was shortened by 4 bases and J by 0 bases, with 19 bases between the two germline ends. The CDR3 loop reads CASSPLRDFEYQETQYF. CDR3 sequence (DNA): TGTGCCAGCAGCCCTCTGCGGGACTTCGAGTACCAAGAGACCCAGTACTTC.

The genes are TRBV28 and TRBJ2-1; 9 nucleotides line up with TRBD2. This CDR3 has 15 amino acids. Germline assignment: CDR1 MDHEN and CDR2 SYDVKM. J was trimmed by 6 bases and V by 6 bases; bases with no gene match: 9. CDR3 protein: CASRLTGLAGNEQFF. Here the CDR3 DNA reads TGTGCCAGCAGACTTACGGGACTAGCAGGCAATGAGCAGTTCTTC.

The chain employs TRBV20-1 and TRBJ2-5, with D possibly being TRBD2 (7 bases). The V end lost 3 bases, the J end lost 1 base, and 15 bases lay between the germline ends. Per the germline V gene, CDR1 is DFQATT and CDR2 is SNEGSKA (reference sequence). This CDR3 is 15 amino acids long. The CDR3 loop is CSASQGRAPQETQYF. For the CDR3, the DNA is TGCAGTGCTAGTCAGGGGAGGGCCCCCCAAGAGACCCAGTACTTC.

V is TRBV30 and J is TRBJ2-2, with 8 positions matching TRBD1. The germline V gene encodes CDR1 GTSNPN and CDR2 SVGIG (reference sequence). The CDR3 is 14 amino acids. Trimming cost V 6 bases and J 5 bases; bases outside gene matches: 8. Written as DNA, the CDR3 is TGTGCCTGCGGGTCAGGGGGCAGGACCGGGGAGCTGTTTTTT. Encoded protein: CACGSGGRTGELFF.

V and J are TRBV27 and TRBJ1-2; D is perhaps TRBD1 (5 bases). Per the germline V gene, CDR1 is MNHEY and CDR2 is SMNVEV (reference sequence). The V and J ends lost 0 bases and 6 bases respectively, with 11 bases between them. This CDR3 comprises 14 residues. The CDR3 coding sequence is TGTGCCAGCAGTTTATCGGGGGTGGGGAATGGCTACACCTTC. As protein: CASSLSGVGNGYTF.

The V gene is TRBV25-1, the J gene TRBJ1-2; D call uncertain. This CDR3 comprises 11 residues. Germline V lookup: CDR1 MGHDK, CDR2 SYGVNS. Trimming shortened V by 10 bases and J by 5 bases, and 11 bases separated the two germline ends. In DNA form, the CDR3 reads TGTGCCACCTTAAATCTATATGGCTACACCTTC. Its translation is CATLNLYGYTF.